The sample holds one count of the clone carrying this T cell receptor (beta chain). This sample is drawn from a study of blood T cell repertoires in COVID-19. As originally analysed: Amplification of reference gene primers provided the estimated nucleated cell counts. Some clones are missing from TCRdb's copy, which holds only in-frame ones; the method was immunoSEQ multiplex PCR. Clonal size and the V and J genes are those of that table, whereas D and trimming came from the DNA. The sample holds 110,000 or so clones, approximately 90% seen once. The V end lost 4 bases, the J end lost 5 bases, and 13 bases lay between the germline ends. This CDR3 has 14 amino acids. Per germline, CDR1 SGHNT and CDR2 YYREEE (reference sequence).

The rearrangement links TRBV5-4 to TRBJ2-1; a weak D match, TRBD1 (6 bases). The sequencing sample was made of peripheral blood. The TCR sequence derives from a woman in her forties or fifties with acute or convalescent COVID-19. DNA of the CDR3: TGTGCCAGCAGCCTACCAGGGGCAGACAATGAGCAGTTCTTC. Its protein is CASSLPGADNEQFF.